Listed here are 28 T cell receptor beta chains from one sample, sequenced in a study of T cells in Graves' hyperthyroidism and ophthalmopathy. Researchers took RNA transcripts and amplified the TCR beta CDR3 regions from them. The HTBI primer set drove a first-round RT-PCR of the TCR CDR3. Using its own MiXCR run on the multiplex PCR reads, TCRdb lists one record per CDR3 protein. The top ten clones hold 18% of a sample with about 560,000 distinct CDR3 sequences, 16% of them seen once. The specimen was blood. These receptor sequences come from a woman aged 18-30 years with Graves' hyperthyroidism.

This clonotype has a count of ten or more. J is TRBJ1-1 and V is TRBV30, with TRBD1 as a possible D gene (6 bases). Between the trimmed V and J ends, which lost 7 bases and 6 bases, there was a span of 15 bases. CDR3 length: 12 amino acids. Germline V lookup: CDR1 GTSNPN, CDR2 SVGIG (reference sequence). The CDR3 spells CAFLQGKAEAFF. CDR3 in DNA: TGTGCCTTTCTCCAGGGGAAGGCTGAAGCTTTCTTT.

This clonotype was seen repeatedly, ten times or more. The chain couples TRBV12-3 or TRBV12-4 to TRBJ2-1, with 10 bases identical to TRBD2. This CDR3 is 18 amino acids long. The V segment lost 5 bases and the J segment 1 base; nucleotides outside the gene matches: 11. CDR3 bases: TGTGCCAGCAGTCCGCTAGCGGGAGTAAGTGGGTCCTACAATGAGCAGTTCTTC. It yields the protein CASSPLAGVSGSYNEQFF.

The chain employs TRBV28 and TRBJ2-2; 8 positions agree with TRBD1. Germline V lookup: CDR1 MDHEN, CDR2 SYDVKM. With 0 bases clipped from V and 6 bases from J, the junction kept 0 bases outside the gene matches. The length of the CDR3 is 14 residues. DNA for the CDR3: TGTGCCAGCAGTTTATGGACAGGGGCCGGGGAGCTGTTTTTT. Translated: CASSLWTGAGELFF.

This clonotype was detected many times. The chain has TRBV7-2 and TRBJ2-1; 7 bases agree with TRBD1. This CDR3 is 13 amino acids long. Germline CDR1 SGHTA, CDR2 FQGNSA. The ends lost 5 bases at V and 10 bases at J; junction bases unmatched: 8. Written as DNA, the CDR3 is TGTGCCAGCAGCCATGACAGGGTACAGGAGCAGTTCTTC. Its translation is CASSHDRVQEQFF.

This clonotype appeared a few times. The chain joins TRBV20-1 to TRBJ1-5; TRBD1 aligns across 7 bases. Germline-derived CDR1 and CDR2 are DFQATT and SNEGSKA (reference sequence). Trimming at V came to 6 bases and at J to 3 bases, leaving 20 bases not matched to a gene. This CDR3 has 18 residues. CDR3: CSARSTGTTGSFNQPQHF. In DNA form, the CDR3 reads TGCAGTGCCCGATCTACAGGGACGACAGGGAGTTTCAATCAGCCCCAGCATTTT.

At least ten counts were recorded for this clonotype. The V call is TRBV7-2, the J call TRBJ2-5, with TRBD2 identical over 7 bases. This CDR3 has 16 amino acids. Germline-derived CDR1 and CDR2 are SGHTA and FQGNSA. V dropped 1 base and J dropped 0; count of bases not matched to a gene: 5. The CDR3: CASSLGGRGYQETQYF. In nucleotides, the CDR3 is TGTGCCAGCAGCTTAGGTGGGCGGGGGTACCAAGAGACCCAGTACTTC.

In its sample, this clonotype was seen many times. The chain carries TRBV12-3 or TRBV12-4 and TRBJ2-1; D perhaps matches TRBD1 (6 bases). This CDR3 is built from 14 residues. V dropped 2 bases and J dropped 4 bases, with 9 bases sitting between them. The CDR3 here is CASSLRTDYNEQFF. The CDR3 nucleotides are TGTGCCAGCAGTTTACGGACAGATTACAATGAGCAGTTCTTC.

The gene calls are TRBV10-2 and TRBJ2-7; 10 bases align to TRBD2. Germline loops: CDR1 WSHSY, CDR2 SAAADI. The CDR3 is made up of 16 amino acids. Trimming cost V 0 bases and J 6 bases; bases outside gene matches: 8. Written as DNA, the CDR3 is TGCGCCAGCAGTGAGTCGAACCTAGCGGGAGTCCCCGAGCAGTACTTC. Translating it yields CASSESNLAGVPEQYF.

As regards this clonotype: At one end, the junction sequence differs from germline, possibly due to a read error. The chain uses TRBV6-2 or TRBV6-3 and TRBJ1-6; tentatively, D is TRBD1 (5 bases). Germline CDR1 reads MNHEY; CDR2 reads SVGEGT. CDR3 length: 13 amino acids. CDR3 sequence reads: CASGYTQGSPLHF. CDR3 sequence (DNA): TGTGCCAGCGGTTACACCCAGGGATCACCCCTCCACTTT.

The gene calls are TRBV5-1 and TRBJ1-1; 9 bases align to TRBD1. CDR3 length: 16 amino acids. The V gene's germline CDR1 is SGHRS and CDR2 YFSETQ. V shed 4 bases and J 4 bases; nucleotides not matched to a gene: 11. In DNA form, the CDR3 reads TGCGCCAGCAGCCCAGGGACAGGGAAGGGGGTCACTGAAGCTTTCTTT. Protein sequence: CASSPGTGKGVTEAFF. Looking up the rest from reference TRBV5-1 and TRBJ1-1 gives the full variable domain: KAGVTQTPRYLIKTRGQQVTLSCSPISGHRSVSWYQQTPGQGLQFLFEYFSETQRNKGNFPGRFSGRQFSNSRSEMNVSTLELGDSALYLCASSPGTGKGVTEAFFGQGTRLTVV.

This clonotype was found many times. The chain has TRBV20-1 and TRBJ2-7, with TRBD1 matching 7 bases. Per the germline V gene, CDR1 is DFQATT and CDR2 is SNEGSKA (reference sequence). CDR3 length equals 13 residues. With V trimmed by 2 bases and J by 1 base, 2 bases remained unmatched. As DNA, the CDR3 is TGCAGTGCTAGACCGGGACAGTCCTACGAGCAGTACTTC. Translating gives CSARPGQSYEQYF.

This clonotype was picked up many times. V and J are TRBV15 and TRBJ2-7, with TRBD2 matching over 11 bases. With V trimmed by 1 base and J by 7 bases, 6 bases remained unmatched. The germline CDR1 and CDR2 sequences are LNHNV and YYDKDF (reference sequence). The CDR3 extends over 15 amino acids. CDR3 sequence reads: CATSRVLAGGEEQYF. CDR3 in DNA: TGTGCCACCAGCAGAGTTCTAGCGGGAGGAGAGGAGCAGTACTTC.

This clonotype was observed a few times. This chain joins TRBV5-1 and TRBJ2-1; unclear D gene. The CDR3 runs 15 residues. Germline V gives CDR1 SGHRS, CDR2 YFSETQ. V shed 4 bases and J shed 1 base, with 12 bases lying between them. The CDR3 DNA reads TGCGCCAGCAGCGCGGATTTCGGGTCCTACAATGAGCAGTTCTTC. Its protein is CASSADFGSYNEQFF.

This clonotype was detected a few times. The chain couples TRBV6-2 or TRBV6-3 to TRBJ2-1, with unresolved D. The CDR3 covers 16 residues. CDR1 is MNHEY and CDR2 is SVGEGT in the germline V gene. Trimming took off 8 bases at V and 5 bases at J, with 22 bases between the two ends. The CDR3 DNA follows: TGTGCCAGCCGTACCGTGACCCGTTCAACAAACAATGAGCAGTTCTTC. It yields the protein CASRTVTRSTNNEQFF.

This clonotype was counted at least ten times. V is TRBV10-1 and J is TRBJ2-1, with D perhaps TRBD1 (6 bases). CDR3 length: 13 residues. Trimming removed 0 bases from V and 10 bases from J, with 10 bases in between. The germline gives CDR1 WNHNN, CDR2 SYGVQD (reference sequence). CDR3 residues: CASSESSRGEQFF. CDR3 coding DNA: TGCGCCAGCAGTGAGTCGAGTAGGGGGGAGCAGTTCTTC.

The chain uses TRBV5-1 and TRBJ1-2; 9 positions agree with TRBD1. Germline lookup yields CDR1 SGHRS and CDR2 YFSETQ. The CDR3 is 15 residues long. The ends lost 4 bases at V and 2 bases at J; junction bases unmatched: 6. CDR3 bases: TGCGCCAGCAGCATAACCGGGACAGGGAACTATGGCTACACCTTC. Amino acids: CASSITGTGNYGYTF.

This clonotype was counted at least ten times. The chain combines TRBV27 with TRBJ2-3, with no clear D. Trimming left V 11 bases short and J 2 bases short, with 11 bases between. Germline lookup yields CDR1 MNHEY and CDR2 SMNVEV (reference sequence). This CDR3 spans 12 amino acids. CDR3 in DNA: TGTGCCGCATCGGATACCACAGATACGCAGTATTTT. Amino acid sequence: CAASDTTDTQYF.

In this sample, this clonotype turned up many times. In DNA, the CDR3 is TGTGCCAGCAGCCTAATACGTCGCGGGGGGGCGGTTTACAATGAGCAGTTCTTC. Encoded protein: CASSLIRRGGAVYNEQFF. The chain uses TRBV7-8 and TRBJ2-1, with 9 bases matching TRBD2. The J segment lost 4 bases and the V segment lost 5 bases, leaving 15 bases of the junction unmatched. Germline CDR1 SGHVS, CDR2 FQNEAQ. This CDR3 is built from 18 residues.

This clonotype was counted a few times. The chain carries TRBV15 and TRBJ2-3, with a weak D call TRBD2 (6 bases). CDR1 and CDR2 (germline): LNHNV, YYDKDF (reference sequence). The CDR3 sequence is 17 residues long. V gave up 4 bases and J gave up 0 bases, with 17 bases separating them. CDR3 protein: CATSTTGLFTSTDTQYF. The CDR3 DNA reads TGTGCCACCAGCACTACGGGACTTTTTACTAGCACAGATACGCAGTATTTT.

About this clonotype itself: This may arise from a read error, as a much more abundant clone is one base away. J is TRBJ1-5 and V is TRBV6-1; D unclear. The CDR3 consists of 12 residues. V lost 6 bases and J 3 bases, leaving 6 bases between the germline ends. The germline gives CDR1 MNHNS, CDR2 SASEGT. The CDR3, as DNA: TGTGCCAGCAGGGAGGACAATCAGCCCCAGCATTTT. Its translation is CASREDNQPQHF.

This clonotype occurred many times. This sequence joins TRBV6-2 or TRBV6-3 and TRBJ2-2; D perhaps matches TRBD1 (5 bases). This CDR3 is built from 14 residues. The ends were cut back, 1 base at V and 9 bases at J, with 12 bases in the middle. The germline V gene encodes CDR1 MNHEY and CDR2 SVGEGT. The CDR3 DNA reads TGTGCCAGCAGTTACTACAGGTTCGGCAGGGAGCTGTTTTTT. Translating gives CASSYYRFGRELFF.

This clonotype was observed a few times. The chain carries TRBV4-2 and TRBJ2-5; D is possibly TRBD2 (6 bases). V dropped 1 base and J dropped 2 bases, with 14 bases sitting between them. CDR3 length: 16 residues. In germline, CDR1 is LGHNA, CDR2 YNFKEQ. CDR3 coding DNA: TGTGCCAGCAGCCAAGTTGGCCAAGGACTACAAGAGACCCAGTACTTC. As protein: CASSQVGQGLQETQYF.

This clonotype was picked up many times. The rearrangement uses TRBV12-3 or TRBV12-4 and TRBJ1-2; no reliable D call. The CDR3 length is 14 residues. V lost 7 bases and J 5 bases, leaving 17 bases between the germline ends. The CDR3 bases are TGTGCCAGCACCCGAGACGGGCGGGCTTATGGCTACACCTTC. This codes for CASTRDGRAYGYTF.

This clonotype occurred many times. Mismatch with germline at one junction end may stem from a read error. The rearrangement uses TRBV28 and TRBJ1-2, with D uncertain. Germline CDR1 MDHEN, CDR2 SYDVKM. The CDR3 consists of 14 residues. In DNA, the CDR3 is TGTGCCAGCAGTTCATGGGTGGGTGACTACGGCTACACCTTC. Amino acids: CASSSWVGDYGYTF.

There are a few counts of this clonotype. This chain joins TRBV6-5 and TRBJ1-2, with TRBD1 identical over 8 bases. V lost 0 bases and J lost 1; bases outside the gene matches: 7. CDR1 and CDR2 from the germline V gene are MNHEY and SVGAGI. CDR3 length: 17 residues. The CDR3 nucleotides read TGTGCCAGCAGTTACTCGGGTCCAGGGGGCGATAACTATGGCTACACCTTC. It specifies CASSYSGPGGDNYGYTF.

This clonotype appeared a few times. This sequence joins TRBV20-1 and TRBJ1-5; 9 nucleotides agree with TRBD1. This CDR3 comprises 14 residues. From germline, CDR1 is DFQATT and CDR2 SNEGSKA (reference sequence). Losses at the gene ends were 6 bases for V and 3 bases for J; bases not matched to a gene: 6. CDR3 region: CSAEDRGLNQPQHF. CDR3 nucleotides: TGCAGTGCAGAGGACAGGGGACTCAATCAGCCCCAGCATTTT.

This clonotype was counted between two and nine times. CDR3 region: CASSLDRGPSDTQYF. The DNA for the CDR3 is TGTGCCAGTAGCCTGGACAGGGGGCCATCAGATACGCAGTATTTT. The chain combines TRBV19 with TRBJ2-3; 11 nucleotides align to TRBD1. There are 15 residues in the CDR3. The V and J ends lost 6 bases and 4 bases, in that order; junction bases with no gene match: 6. From germline, CDR1 is LNHDA and CDR2 SQIVND (reference sequence).

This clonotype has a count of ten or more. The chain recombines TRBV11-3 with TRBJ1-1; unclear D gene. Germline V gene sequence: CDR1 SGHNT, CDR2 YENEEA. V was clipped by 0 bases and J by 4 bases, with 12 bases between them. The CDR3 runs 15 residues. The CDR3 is CASSLEGSLTTEAFF. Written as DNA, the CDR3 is TGTGCCAGCAGCTTAGAGGGTTCGTTGACCACTGAAGCTTTCTTT.